This TCR beta chain was identified during a study of CXCR3-negative and CXCR3-positive naive CD8 T cells. Whole-study results and caveats: Memory CD8+ cells showed much lower diversity, while both naive subsets were comparably high. Naive CXCR3-positive cells had TRB CDR3s more hydrophobic than those of CXCR3-negative naive cells.

As to this clonotype: Its specificity is not known.

Via 5' RACE with UMI labels, TRB cDNA libraries were prepared. TCRdb reprocessed the 5' RACE reads; each CDR3 protein has one entry and no DNA is given. The repertoire shows 6,500 to 9,000 distinct CDR3 sequences; the top ten hold 1.9%. The germline gives CDR1 KGHSY, CDR2 FQNENV. CDR3 size: 17 residues. Naive CD8+ T cells showed CD45RO-CCR7+CD27+CD95-. The sample comprised naive CXCR3+ CD8+ T cells from blood. Subset given: CD45RO-CCR7+CD27+CD95- naive CD8+ T cells expressing CXCR3 (TNR3+). The sequence was obtained from a human donor in good health. Some clones in this sample may be carry-over from other donors' samples. The genes are TRBV16 and TRBJ1-5; TCRdb picks TRBD1, but there is no DNA to check that call. Here the CDR3 reads CASSQPTGGRGNQPQHF.